This T cell receptor beta chain was recorded in a study of blood T cell repertoires in COVID-19. Study-wide background: Acute and convalescent COVID-19 specimens originated in the United States, Italy and Spain.

CDR1 MGHRA and CDR2 YSYEKL come from the germline V gene. V was pared by 4 bases and J by 9 bases, with 5 bases of the junction left unmatched. CDR3 length: 13 residues. Assay used: immunoSEQ multiplex PCR; TCRdb lists only in-frame clones, some missing. The sample has 55,000 to 75,000 clones, 80% to 90% seen once. V gene TRBV4-1 combines with J gene TRBJ2-1; 8 bases map to TRBD2. This TCR came from a human donor in a cohort sampled during active COVID-19. The sequenced sample was peripheral blood. The CDR3 DNA follows: TGCGCCAGCAGCCCGGGGGGGCGCGGTGAGCAGTTCTTC. Amino acid sequence: CASSPGGRGEQFF.